This TCR beta chain originates from a study of T cell changes during pregnancy in multiple sclerosis. This table comes from immunoSEQ multiplex PCR, and its TCRdb copy is limited to in-frame clones, with some not included. The sample has around 130,000 clones; about 94% are singletons. The CDR3 contains 16 residues. The germline gives CDR1 MRHNA, CDR2 SNTAGT. V dropped 2 bases and J dropped 0 bases, with 8 bases sitting between them. This clone was counted between two and nine times. This sequence joins TRBV6-4 and TRBJ2-6; D is unresolved. Sequencing was performed on peripheral blood, taken before pregnancy. The clonotype originates from a female donor with multiple sclerosis, enrolled in a pregnancy study. The CDR3 DNA reads TGTGCCAGCAGTGACGGCAGTTCCTCTGGGGCCAACGTCCTGACTTTC. This translates into CASSDGSSSGANVLTF.